A selection of T cell receptor beta chains follows, all from one sample in a study of regulatory T cells in long-lasting Graves disease. Each CDR3 protein gets one entry after TCRdb re-called the multiplex PCR reads with MiXCR. The data hold some 440,000 distinct CDR3 sequences, with less than 25% observed a single time. The sample was peripheral blood mononuclear cells (PBMCs), taken when the disease was refractory, from a patient treated with antithyroid drugs. These receptors all stem from a female donor with Graves disease. Both conserved end residues are trimmed from each CDR3. The D gene is left open where the match is weak.

>TRBV6-5|TRBD2
ASSYSKTSATDTQY
>TRBV25-1|NA
ASSASGPYGYT
>TRBV2|NA
ASSEVMEPGNTIY
>TRBV13|NA
ASSPGPPGWEQY
>TRBV28|TRBD1
ASSGGTGASYEQY
>TRBV6-2/TRBV6-3|TRBD2
ASSTRTSGTYANTGELF
>TRBV6-6|NA
ASSYSDSRAF
>TRBV27|NA
ASSLMGGLWQF
>TRBV20-1|NA
SARDFGDGTVYEQY
>TRBV15|NA
ATSLVLGSQETQY
>TRBV6-1|NA
ASSPRSHQGIGNQPQH
>TRBV2|NA
ASSDRTHSTDTQY
>TRBV20-1|TRBD2
SARDLAGASGITGELF
>TRBV29-1|TRBD1
SVADRVNTEAF
>TRBV6-2/TRBV6-3|TRBD1
ASSGQGAGNTIY